The rows below give T cell receptor beta chains drawn from one sample of a study of immune cell composition in non-small cell lung cancer. Some clones are missing from TCRdb's copy, which holds only in-frame ones; the method was immunoSEQ multiplex PCR. The data show about 2,200 clones, approximately 69% seen once. The source material was non-adjacent lung tissue. The source is a human donor with non-small cell lung cancer. Each CDR3 is given with its conserved first and last residue. The D gene is left open where the match is weak. Clone size, where shown, is once, few, many, or a class for clones that have expanded.

d_gene	abundance	v_gene	j_gene	CDR3nt	CDR3aa
-	-	TRBV7-2	TRBJ2-3	TGTGCCAGCAGCACCTACAGGACAGATACGCAGTATTTT	CASSTYRTDTQYF
TRBD1	-	TRBV14	TRBJ1-6	TGTGCCAGCGCGGCGTGGGGACAGGGGGATTCACCCCTCCACTTT	CASAAWGQGDSPLHF
-	large	TRBV5-6	TRBJ1-6	TGTGCCAGCAGCTTGGCAACGGGGGTAGATTCACCCCTCCACTTT	CASSLATGVDSPLHF
TRBD2	once	TRBV25-1	TRBJ2-7	TGTGCCAGCAGTCGGGGGGGGTCGGACGAGCAGTACTTC	CASSRGGSDEQYF
-	-	TRBV6-5	TRBJ2-5	TGTGCCAGCAGTTCCCGGGATTTCGTGCAGTACTTC	CASSSRDFVQYF
TRBD1	-	TRBV10-3	TRBJ1-6	TGTGCCATCAGTGATACCGGGACAGGGCATAATTCACCCCTCCACTTT	CAISDTGTGHNSPLHF
-	-	TRBV11-2	TRBJ1-3	TGTGCCAGCAGCACCGGACTCTCGGGAAACACCATATATTTT	CASSTGLSGNTIYF
TRBD1	few	TRBV5-4	TRBJ1-4	TGTGCCAGCAGCTTCAACAGGGGGCTTAATGAAAAACTGTTTTTT	CASSFNRGLNEKLFF
TRBD1	-	TRBV6-5	TRBJ1-2	TGTGCCAGCAGTTACGGGACAGGGGTCAGGGGCTACACCTTC	CASSYGTGVRGYTF
-	large	TRBV6-5	TRBJ1-2	TGTGCCAGCACTATTACCCCCGTGTCGGTCTATGGCTACACCTTC	CASTITPVSVYGYTF
TRBD2	-	TRBV7-3	TRBJ2-1	TGTGCCAGCAGCCCCAGGGTAGCGGGGAACAATGAGCAGTTCTTC	CASSPRVAGNNEQFF
TRBD2	-	TRBV7-3	TRBJ2-1	TGTGCCAGCAGCCCCACGACTAGCGGGGAGGGTGAGCAGTTCTTC	CASSPTTSGEGEQFF
-	-	TRBV6-5	TRBJ1-2	TGTGCCAGCAGTTACACCCCCCGACAGAACTATGGCTACACCTTC	CASSYTPRQNYGYTF
TRBD1	-	TRBV29-1	TRBJ2-3	TGCAGCGTGGTAGGGGGCATCACAGATACGCAGTATTTT	CSVVGGITDTQYF
-	-	TRBV6-1	TRBJ1-2	TGTGCCAGCAGTGCCCTCGACAGGCGGGAGACCTACACCTTC	CASSALDRRETYTF
TRBD1	few	TRBV4-1	TRBJ2-5	TGCGCCAGCAGCCCCCCTACCACAGGGGGCGCGACCCAGTACTTC	CASSPPTTGGATQYF
-	few	TRBV7-9	TRBJ1-1	TGTGCCAGCAGCGATCGGGGAAGAGGACCTCCCAAGGGCACTGAAGCTTTCTTT	CASSDRGRGPPKGTEAFF
TRBD2	-	TRBV29-1	TRBJ2-5	TGCAGCGTTGGTCCTAGCGGGGGGGAAGAGACCCAGTACTTC	CSVGPSGGEETQYF
TRBD1	large	TRBV7-8	TRBJ2-7	TGTGCCAGCAGCTTAGGACAGGGGTTGTACTTC	CASSLGQGLYF
-	-	TRBV2	TRBJ2-5	TGTGCCAGCAGACTCCAAGAGACCCAGTACTTC	CASRLQETQYF
-	-	TRBV7-2	TRBJ1-3	TGTGCCAGCAGCGCCCGGGTGCGCGCTGGTGGAAACACCATATATTTT	CASSARVRAGGNTIYF
-	hyperexpanded	TRBV18	TRBJ2-5	TGTGCCAGCTCACTGACGGAGAAAGAGACCCAGTACTTC	CASSLTEKETQYF